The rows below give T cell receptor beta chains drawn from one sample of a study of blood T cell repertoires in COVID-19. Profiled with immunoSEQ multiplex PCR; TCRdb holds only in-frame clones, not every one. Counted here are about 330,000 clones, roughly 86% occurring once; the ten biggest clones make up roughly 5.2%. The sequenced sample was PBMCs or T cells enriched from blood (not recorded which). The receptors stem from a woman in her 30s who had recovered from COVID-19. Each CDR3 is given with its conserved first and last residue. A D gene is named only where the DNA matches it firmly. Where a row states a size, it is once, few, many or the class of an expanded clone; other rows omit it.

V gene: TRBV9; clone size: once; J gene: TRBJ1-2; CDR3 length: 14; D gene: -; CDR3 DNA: TGTGCCAGCAGCGTACTCGGGCAGGGCTATGGCTACACCTTC; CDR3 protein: CASSVLGQGYGYTF
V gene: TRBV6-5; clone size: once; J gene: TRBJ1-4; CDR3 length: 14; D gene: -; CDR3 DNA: TGTGCCAGCAGTGACTCCAGGGCTAGCGGAAAACTGTTTTTT; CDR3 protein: CASSDSRASGKLFF
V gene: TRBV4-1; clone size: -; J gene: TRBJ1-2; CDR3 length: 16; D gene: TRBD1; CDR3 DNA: TGCGCCAGCAGCCAAGAGGTCCGTCACAGGGGGACTGGCTACACCTTC; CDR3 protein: CASSQEVRHRGTGYTF
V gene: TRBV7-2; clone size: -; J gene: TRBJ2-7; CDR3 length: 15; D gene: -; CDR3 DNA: TGTGCCAGCAGCTCAGGCAGGGTCGCCTCCTACGAGCAGTACTTC; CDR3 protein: CASSSGRVASYEQYF
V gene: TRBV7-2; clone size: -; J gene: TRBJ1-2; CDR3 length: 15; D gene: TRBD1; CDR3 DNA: TGTGCCAGCAGCTACGGGACAGGGGGGAAATATGGCTACACCTTC; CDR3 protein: CASSYGTGGKYGYTF
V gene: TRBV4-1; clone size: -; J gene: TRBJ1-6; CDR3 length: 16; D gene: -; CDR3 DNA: TGCGCCAGCAGCCAAGATCAGCGGGGGCGTAATTCACCCCTCCACTTT; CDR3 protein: CASSQDQRGRNSPLHF
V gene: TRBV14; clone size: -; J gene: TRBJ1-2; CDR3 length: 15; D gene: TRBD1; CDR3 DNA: TGTGCCAGCAGCCAGGACAGGGTTGGTGGCTATGGCTACACCTTC; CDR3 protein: CASSQDRVGGYGYTF
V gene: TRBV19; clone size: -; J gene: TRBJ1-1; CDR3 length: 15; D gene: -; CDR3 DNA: TGTGCCAGTAGTATAGACCGTAGGCGGGTAGCTGAAGCTTTCTTT; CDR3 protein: CASSIDRRRVAEAFF
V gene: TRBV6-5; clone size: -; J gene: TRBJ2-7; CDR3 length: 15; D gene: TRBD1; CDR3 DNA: TGTGCCAGCAGACAGATAGACAGGGGATCCTACGAGCAGTACTTC; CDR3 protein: CASRQIDRGSYEQYF
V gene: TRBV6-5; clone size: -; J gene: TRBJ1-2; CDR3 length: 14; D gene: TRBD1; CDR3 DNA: TGTGCCAGCAGTTACCGGACAGGGAGGAATGGCTACACCTTC; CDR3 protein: CASSYRTGRNGYTF
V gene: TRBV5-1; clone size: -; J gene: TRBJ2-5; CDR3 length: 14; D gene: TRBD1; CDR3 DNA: TGCGCCAGCAGGAGACAGGGGACCCAAGAGACCCAGTACTTC; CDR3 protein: CASRRQGTQETQYF
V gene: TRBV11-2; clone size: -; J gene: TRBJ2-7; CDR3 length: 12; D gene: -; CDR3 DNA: TGTGCCAGCAGCTTAGATAATCGCGAGCAGTACTTC; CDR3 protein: CASSLDNREQYF
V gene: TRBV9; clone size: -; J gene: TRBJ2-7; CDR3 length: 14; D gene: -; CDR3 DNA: TGTGCCAGCAGCGGTGGCGGTACAGGGAACGAGCAGTACTTC; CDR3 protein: CASSGGGTGNEQYF
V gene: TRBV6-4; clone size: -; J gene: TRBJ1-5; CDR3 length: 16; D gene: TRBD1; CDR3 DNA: TGTGCCAGCAGTGACTCGAGGGGAAGGGGGCCTGCTCCCCAGCATTTT; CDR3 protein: CASSDSRGRGPAPQHF
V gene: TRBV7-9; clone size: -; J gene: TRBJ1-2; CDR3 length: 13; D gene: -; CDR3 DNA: TGTGCCAGCAGCTTAGACAGGGAAGGAGGCTACACCTTC; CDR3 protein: CASSLDREGGYTF
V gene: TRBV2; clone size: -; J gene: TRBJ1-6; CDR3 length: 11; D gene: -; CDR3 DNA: TGTGCCAGCAGCCAAAATTCACCCCTCCACTTT; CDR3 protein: CASSQNSPLHF
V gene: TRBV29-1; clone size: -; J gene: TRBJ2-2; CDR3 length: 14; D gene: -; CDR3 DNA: TGCAGCGTTTGGGGGGTCTTCGGCACCGGGGAGCTGTTTTTT; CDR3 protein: CSVWGVFGTGELFF
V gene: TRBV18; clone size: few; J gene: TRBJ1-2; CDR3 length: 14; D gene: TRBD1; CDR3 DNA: TGTGCCAGCTCACCGGGACAGACTAACTATGGCTACACCTTC; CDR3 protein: CASSPGQTNYGYTF
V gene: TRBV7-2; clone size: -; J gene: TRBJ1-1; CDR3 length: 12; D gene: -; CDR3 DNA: TGTGCCAGCAGCTTAAATGGGCTGGGAGCTTTCTTT; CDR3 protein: CASSLNGLGAFF
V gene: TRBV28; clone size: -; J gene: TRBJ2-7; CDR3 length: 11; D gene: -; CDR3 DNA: TGTGCCAGCAGTTTGAGGAACGAGCAGTACTTC; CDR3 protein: CASSLRNEQYF
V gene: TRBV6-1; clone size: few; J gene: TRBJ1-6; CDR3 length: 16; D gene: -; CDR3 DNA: TGTGCCAGCAGTGAGGACAGTAGCTCCTATAATTCACCCCTCCACTTT; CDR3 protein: CASSEDSSSYNSPLHF
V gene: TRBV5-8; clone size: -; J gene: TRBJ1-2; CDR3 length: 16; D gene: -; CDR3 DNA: TGTGCCAGCAGCTTGAAACGACAATACCCTAACTATGGCTACACCTTC; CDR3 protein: CASSLKRQYPNYGYTF
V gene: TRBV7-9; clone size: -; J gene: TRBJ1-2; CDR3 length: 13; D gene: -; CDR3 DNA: TGTGCCAGCAGCTTTACAGGTGACTATGGCTACACCTTC; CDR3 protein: CASSFTGDYGYTF
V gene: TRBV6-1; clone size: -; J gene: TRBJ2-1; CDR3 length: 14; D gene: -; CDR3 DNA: TGTGCCAGCAGTGAAAGACCAGGAGGGGATGAGCAGTTCTTC; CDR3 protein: CASSERPGGDEQFF
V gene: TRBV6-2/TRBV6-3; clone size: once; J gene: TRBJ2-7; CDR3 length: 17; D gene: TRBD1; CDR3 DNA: TGTGCCAGCAGTGACCACCGGGACAGGTTCACCACCTACGAGCAGTACTTC; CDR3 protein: CASSDHRDRFTTYEQYF
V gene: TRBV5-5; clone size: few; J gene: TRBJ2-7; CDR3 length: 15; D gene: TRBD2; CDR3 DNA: TGTGCCAGCAGCAACAGACTAGCGGGGCCGTACGAGCAGTACTTC; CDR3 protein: CASSNRLAGPYEQYF
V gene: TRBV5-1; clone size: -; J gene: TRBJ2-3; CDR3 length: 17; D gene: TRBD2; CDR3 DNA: TGCGCCAGCAGCGTTCGACTAGCGGGGGGTTTGTCAGATACGCAGTATTTT; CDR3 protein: CASSVRLAGGLSDTQYF
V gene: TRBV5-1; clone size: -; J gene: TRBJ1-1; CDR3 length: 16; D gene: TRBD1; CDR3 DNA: TGCGCCAGCAGCTTGGGACCCGGACAGGGGAACACTGAAGCTTTCTTT; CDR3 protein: CASSLGPGQGNTEAFF
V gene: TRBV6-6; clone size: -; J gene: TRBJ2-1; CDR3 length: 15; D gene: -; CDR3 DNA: TGTGCCAGCAGAACGTCCAGGGGTTCCTACAATGAGCAGTTCTTC; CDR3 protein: CASRTSRGSYNEQFF
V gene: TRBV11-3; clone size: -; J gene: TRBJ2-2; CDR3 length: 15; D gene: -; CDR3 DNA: TGTGCCAGCAGCCCCAGGGGCACGGAGCCCGGGGAGCTGTTTTTT; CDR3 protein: CASSPRGTEPGELFF
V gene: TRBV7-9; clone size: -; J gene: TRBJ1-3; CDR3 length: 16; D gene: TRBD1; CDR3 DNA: TGTGCCAGCAGCTTGCAGGGGGGTCACTCTGGAAACACCATATATTTT; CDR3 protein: CASSLQGGHSGNTIYF
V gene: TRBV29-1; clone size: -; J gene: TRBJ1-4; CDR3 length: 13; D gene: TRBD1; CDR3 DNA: TGCAGCGTAAGGAGGGGGACAGTAGAAAAACTGTTTTTT; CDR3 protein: CSVRRGTVEKLFF
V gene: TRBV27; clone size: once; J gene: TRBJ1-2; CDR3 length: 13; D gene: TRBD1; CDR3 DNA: TGTGCCAGCAGCCCGACAGGGGCATATGGCTACACCTTC; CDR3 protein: CASSPTGAYGYTF
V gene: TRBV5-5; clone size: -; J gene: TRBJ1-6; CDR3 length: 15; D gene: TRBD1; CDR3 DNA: TGTGCCAGCAGCCCCCGACAGGGGTGGAATTCACCCCTCCACTTT; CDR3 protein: CASSPRQGWNSPLHF
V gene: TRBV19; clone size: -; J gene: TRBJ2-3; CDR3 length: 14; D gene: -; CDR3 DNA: TGTGCCAGTAGTATCCAGGGGCGGACAGATACGCAGTATTTT; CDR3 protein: CASSIQGRTDTQYF
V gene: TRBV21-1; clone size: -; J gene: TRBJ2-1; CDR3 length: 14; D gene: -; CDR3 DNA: TGTGCCAGAAGGACTAGCTTTTATACCAATGAGCAGTTCTTC; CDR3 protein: CARRTSFYTNEQFF
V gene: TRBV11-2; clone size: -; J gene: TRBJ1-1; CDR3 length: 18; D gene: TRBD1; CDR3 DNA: TGTGCCAGCAGCCCATCATGGTGGACAGGGGGCGCAGGCACTGAAGCTTTCTTT; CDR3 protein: CASSPSWWTGGAGTEAFF
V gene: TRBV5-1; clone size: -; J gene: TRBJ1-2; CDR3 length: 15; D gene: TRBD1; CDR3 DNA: TGCGCCAGCAGCTTGGAAGGACAGGGGGCAAAAGGCTACACCTTC; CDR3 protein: CASSLEGQGAKGYTF
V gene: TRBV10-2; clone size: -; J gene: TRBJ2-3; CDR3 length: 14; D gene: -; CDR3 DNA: TGCGCCAGCAGACTAGGTCTAAACACAGATACGCAGTATTTT; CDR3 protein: CASRLGLNTDTQYF
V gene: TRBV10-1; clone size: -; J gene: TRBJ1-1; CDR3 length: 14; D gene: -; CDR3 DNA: TGCGCCAGCAGTGACACGGGATTGAACACTGAAGCTTTCTTT; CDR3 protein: CASSDTGLNTEAFF
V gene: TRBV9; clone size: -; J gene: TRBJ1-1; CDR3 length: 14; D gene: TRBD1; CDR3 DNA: TGTGCCAGCAGCGCAGGGGACAGGAACACTGAAGCTTTCTTT; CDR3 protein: CASSAGDRNTEAFF
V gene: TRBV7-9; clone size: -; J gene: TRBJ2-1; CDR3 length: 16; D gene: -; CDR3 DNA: TGTGCCAGCAGCTTTAAGGGGGAGGGAAGAGGGAATGAGCAGTTCTTC; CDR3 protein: CASSFKGEGRGNEQFF
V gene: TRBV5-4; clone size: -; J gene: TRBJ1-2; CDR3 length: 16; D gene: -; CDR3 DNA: TGTGCCAGCAGGGGCGCGGGGAAAGGGTTCAGCTATGGCTACACCTTC; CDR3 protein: CASRGAGKGFSYGYTF
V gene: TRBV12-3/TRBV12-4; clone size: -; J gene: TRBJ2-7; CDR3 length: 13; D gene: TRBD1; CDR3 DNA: TGTGCCAGCAGTTCCCCGGGACAGCACGAGCAGTACTTC; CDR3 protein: CASSSPGQHEQYF
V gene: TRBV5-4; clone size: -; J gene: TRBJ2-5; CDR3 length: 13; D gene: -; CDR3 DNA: TGTGCCAGCAGCTTGGACTGGTTAGAGACCCAGTACTTC; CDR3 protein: CASSLDWLETQYF